The 22 T cell receptor beta chains below all came from one sample that was sequenced in a study of blood T cells in healthy people across ages. A second about 6 to 11 cycle PCR used barcoded and J-beta primers. Each CDR3 protein is one row after TCRdb ran MiXCR on the 5' RACE reads. This sample yields some 1.8 million distinct CDR3 sequences, of which roughly 43% are seen a single time; approximately 22% belongs to the top ten. Material for sequencing was blood. These receptors originate from a human donor in good health.

This clonotype was recorded a few times. J is TRBJ2-1 and V is TRBV29-1; 7 positions match TRBD2. The CDR3 covers 15 residues. Unmatched junction bases numbered 18, after V lost 7 bases and J lost 9 bases. Germline V lookup: CDR1 SQVTM, CDR2 ANQGSEA. The CDR3 reads CSASPGLLPESEQFF. In nucleotides, the CDR3 is TGCAGCGCAAGCCCGGGACTATTACCTGAGAGTGAGCAGTTCTTC.

This clonotype appeared a few times. One junction end does not reproduce the germline sequence, and a read error may be involved. The J gene is TRBJ2-1, the V gene TRBV2, with D uncertain. CDR3 length equals 13 residues. Germline CDR1 is SNHLY and CDR2 is FYNNEI. The CDR3 spells CAGSEVVYNEQFF. The CDR3 DNA is TGTGCCGGCAGTGAGGTGGTGTACAATGAGCAGTTCTTC.

The chain carries TRBV7-2 and TRBJ2-7; 12 bases agree with TRBD2. Germline V gene lookup returns CDR1 SGHTA and CDR2 FQGNSA. This CDR3 spans 17 amino acids. Losses at the gene ends were 2 bases for V and 4 bases for J; bases not matched to a gene: 9. CDR3 DNA sequence: TGTGCCAGCAGCTTAAGGGGATCGACTAGCGGGGGTTACGAGCAGTACTTC. Translation: CASSLRGSTSGGYEQYF.

Worth noting for this clonotype: A read error may account for a junction end that differs from germline. The V and J genes are TRBV7-6 and TRBJ1-1, with TRBD1 as a possible D gene (6 bases). The CDR3 is 12 amino acids. CDR1 and CDR2 from the germline V gene are SGHVS and FNYEAQ. This CDR3 is CASSSGGPEVFF. The CDR3 coding sequence is TGTGCCAGCAGCTCCGGGGGGCCTGAAGTTTTCTTT.

This clonotype was picked up a small number of times. CDR3 loop: CASSRQGTGETQYF. DNA of the CDR3: TGCGCCAGCAGCCGTCAGGGGACCGGAGAGACCCAGTACTTC. This chain connects TRBV4-3 to TRBJ2-5; the D gene is possibly TRBD1 (6 bases). V dropped 4 bases and J dropped 4 bases, with 13 bases sitting between them. The CDR3 extends over 14 amino acids. Germline V gives CDR1 LGHNA, CDR2 YSLEER.

This chain connects TRBV29-1 to TRBJ2-1; D is perhaps TRBD1 or TRBD2 (6 bases each). Germline V gene lookup returns CDR1 SQVTM and CDR2 ANQGSEA. The ends were cut back, 5 bases at V and 0 bases at J, with 14 bases in the middle. This CDR3 comprises 15 residues. In DNA, the CDR3 is TGCAGCGTTCCCTTGAGGGGGGTCTCCTACAATGAGCAGTTCTTC. Its protein is CSVPLRGVSYNEQFF.

The chain has TRBV3-1 and TRBJ1-1; D is undetermined. V was shortened by 2 bases and J by 5 bases, with 12 bases between the two germline ends. This CDR3 spans 14 amino acids. CDR1 and CDR2 from the germline V gene are LGHDT and YNNKEL (reference sequence). CDR3 nucleotides: TGTGCCAGCAGCCAAATAGGTGGGGAAACTGAAGCTTTCTTT. Amino acid sequence: CASSQIGGETEAFF.

This clonotype was recorded a few times. This chain joins TRBV25-1 and TRBJ1-6; 7 nucleotides line up with TRBD1. The junction had 1 base not matched to a gene; V was cut back by 7 bases and J by 4 bases. Per germline, CDR1 MGHDK and CDR2 SYGVNS. The CDR3 consists of 13 residues. CDR3 in DNA: TGTGCCAGCATGGGACAGTATAATTCACCCCTCCACTTT. It specifies CASMGQYNSPLHF.

A note on this clonotype: An end of the junction does not agree with germline; a read error may underlie this. The gene calls are TRBV19 and TRBJ1-2; TRBD1 aligns across 8 bases. Germline CDR1 and CDR2: LNHDA and SQIVND (reference sequence). The CDR3 consists of 15 residues. The CDR3 nucleotides are TGTGCCAGAAGTACCGGACAGGGATCTTGGTATGGCTACACCTTC. As protein: CARSTGQGSWYGYTF. Full variable domain (rest looked up from reference TRBV19 and TRBJ1-2): DGGITQSPKYLFRKEGQNVTLSCEQNLNHDAMYWYRQDPGQGLRLIYYSQIVNDFQKGDIAEGYSVSREKKESFPLTVTSAQKNPTAFYLCARSTGQGSWYGYTFGSGTRLTVV.

This rearrangement joins TRBV5-1 to TRBJ2-5, with D possibly TRBD2 on 6 matching bases. The length of the CDR3 is 13 residues. Trimming stripped 4 bases from V and 2 bases from J, with 9 bases between. The germline V gene encodes CDR1 SGHRS and CDR2 YFSETQ. CDR3 nucleotides: TGCGCCAGCAGCCTGACTAGTCAAGAGACCCAGTACTTC. This codes for CASSLTSQETQYF.

This clonotype was counted between two and nine times. The chain uses TRBV4-3 and TRBJ2-5; 12 nucleotides match TRBD2. Germline V gene data show CDR1 as LGHNA and CDR2 as YSLEER. V shed 8 bases, J shed 4 bases, and the junction held 8 bases outside the gene matches. This CDR3 is 15 amino acids long. In DNA, the CDR3 is TGCGCCAGCTCCCCTAGCGGGGGGGGTGCAGAGACCCAGTACTTC. This codes for CASSPSGGGAETQYF.

J is TRBJ2-3 and V is TRBV6-2 or TRBV6-3; a weak D match, TRBD2 (5 bases). Trimming cost V 6 bases and J 5 bases, with 12 bases left between them. Germline-derived CDR1 and CDR2 are MNHEY and SVGEGT. The CDR3 length is 13 residues. The CDR3 DNA is TGTGCCAGCAGCCCCACTAGATTAGATACGCAGTATTTT. It encodes CASSPTRLDTQYF.

This chain joins TRBV9 and TRBJ2-3; 8 bases match TRBD1. The V gene's germline CDR1 is SGDLS and CDR2 YYNGEE. The CDR3 sequence is 15 residues long. Losses at the gene ends were 0 bases for V and 3 bases for J; bases not matched to a gene: 3. The CDR3 loop is CASSVGQGATDTQYF. DNA of the CDR3: TGTGCCAGCAGCGTAGGCCAGGGGGCGACAGATACGCAGTATTTT.

The gene calls are TRBV24-1 and TRBJ2-1; TRBD1 aligns across 8 bases. Germline CDR1 KGHDR, CDR2 SFDVKD. CDR3 length equals 16 residues. After removal of 0 bases from V and 4 bases from J, the junction contained 4 bases not matched to a gene. This chain's CDR3 is CATSDLDRGGYNEQFF. The CDR3 bases are TGTGCCACCAGTGATTTGGACAGGGGAGGATACAATGAGCAGTTCTTC.

The rearrangement uses TRBV7-8 and TRBJ2-3; D might be TRBD1 or TRBD2, each matching 6 bases. Trimming cost V 7 bases and J 0 bases, with 14 bases left between them. CDR1 and CDR2 (germline): SGHVS, FQNEAQ. The CDR3 length is 15 residues. Here the CDR3 reads CASTRRDISTDTQYF. The CDR3 nucleotides are TGTGCCAGCACCCGGAGGGACATCAGCACAGATACGCAGTATTTT.

This clonotype appeared a single time. This chain joins TRBV4-1 and TRBJ1-1; D may be TRBD1 (5 bases). V lost 4 bases and J 4 bases, leaving 16 bases between the germline ends. Germline V gene sequence: CDR1 MGHRA, CDR2 YSYEKL. The CDR3 runs to 15 residues. This CDR3 reads CASSLRGGEGTEAFF. The DNA for the CDR3 is TGCGCCAGCAGCCTCCGTGGGGGTGAGGGCACTGAAGCTTTCTTT.

V is TRBV5-1 and J is TRBJ2-5; D perhaps matches TRBD1 (7 bases). The CDR3 contains 15 residues. Trimming left V 2 bases short and J 2 bases short, with 13 bases between. Germline assignment: CDR1 SGHRS and CDR2 YFSETQ. The CDR3 reads CASSLGRGTQETQYF. CDR3 coding DNA: TGCGCCAGCAGCTTAGGCAGGGGGACTCAAGAGACCCAGTACTTC.

The CDR3 DNA reads as TGTGCCAGCAGCCAAGGCCCGACAAGCCAGAACATTTGGTACTTC. This codes for CASSQGPTSQNIWYF. The chain employs TRBV4-2 and TRBJ2-4; D not resolved. The V gene lost 1 base and the J gene lost 15 bases, with 22 bases spanning the gap. This CDR3 has 15 amino acids. CDR1 is LGHNA and CDR2 is YNFKEQ in the germline V gene.

The chain recombines TRBV28 with TRBJ2-7; tentatively, D is TRBD1 (6 bases). Trimming left V 3 bases short and J 2 bases short, with 14 bases between. The CDR3 loop spans 15 amino acids. Germline CDR1 reads MDHEN; CDR2 reads SYDVKM. The CDR3 DNA reads as TGTGCCAGCAGTTTCGAGACAGGCTTCACCTACGAGCAGTACTTC. Protein product: CASSFETGFTYEQYF. Full variable domain (outside the CDR3, taken from reference TRBV28 and TRBJ2-7): DVKVTQSSRYLVKRTGEKVFLECVQDMDHENMFWYRQDPGLGLRLIYFSYDVKMKEKGDIPEGYSVSREKKERFSLILESASTNQTSMYLCASSFETGFTYEQYFGPGTRLTVT.

The chain carries TRBV10-2 and TRBJ1-5; D not certain. Trimming took 0 bases from V and 3 from J, leaving 6 bases between them. CDR1 WSHSY and CDR2 SAAADI come from the germline V gene. This CDR3 has 14 amino acids. The CDR3: CASSESGFNQPQHF. In DNA form, the CDR3 reads TGCGCCAGCAGTGAGTCTGGATTCAATCAGCCCCAGCATTTT.

This clonotype was detected a few times. An end of the junction differs from the germline gene, which may be a read error. The gene calls are TRBV28 and TRBJ1-1; TRBD1 agrees at 7 bases. CDR1 and CDR2 (germline): MDHEN, SYDVKM. The CDR3 has 14 residues. CDR3 sequence: CASRSQGMNTGAFF. The CDR3 DNA reads TGTGCCAGCAGGTCACAGGGGATGAACACTGGAGCTTTCTTT.

J is TRBJ1-1 and V is TRBV5-5, with D unresolved. Trimming shortened V by 4 bases and J by 5 bases, and 15 bases separated the two germline ends. The CDR3 runs 14 residues. Germline V lookup: CDR1 SGHKS, CDR2 YYEKEE (reference sequence). The CDR3: CASSTLVTETEAFF. The CDR3 bases are TGTGCCAGCAGCACGCTGGTAACTGAAACTGAAGCTTTCTTT. Full variable domain (rest looked up from reference TRBV5-5 and TRBJ1-1): DAGVTQSPTHLIKTRGQQVTLRCSPISGHKSVSWYQQVLGQGPQFIFQYYEKEERGRGNFPDRFSARQFPNYSSELNVNALLLGDSALYLCASSTLVTETEAFFGQGTRLTVV.